Presented here are 22 T cell receptor beta chains from one specimen sequenced in a study of blood T cells in healthy people across ages (dated by TCRdb to between 2014 and 2017). The receptor library was made with 5' RACE. The listed sequencing device is Illumina HiSeq 2500. A second PCR of about 6 to 11 cycles was run with a J-beta primer mix and a sample-barcoded 5' primer. TCRdb trimmed the raw reads at Q25, called clones with MiXCR and kept productive beta chains. One record per CDR3 amino acid sequence lists the most common genes and DNA. The sample table holds 1.4 million or so distinct CDR3 sequences, of which 42% were seen once. 4% of the sample comes from the top ten. Material: blood. These receptors were taken from a woman aged 18 to 35 in good health.

The rearrangement links TRBV9 to TRBJ1-1; TRBD1 is a possible D gene (5 bases). Per germline, CDR1 SGDLS and CDR2 YYNGEE. The CDR3 loop spans 15 amino acids. V lost 4 bases, J lost 0 bases, and 13 bases lay in between. CDR3 region: CASSISGHMNTEAFF. The CDR3 region has the DNA TGTGCCAGCAGCATCTCCGGACACATGAACACTGAAGCTTTCTTT. The variable domain in full, with the rest retrieved from reference TRBV9 and TRBJ1-1, is DSGVTQTPKHLITATGQRVTLRCSPRSGDLSVYWYQQSLDQGLQFLIQYYNGEERAKGNILERFSAQQFPDLHSELNLSSLELGDSALYFCASSISGHMNTEAFFGQGTRLTVV.

This clonotype appeared a few times. One junction end does not reproduce the germline sequence, and a read error may be involved. This chain joins TRBV7-2 and TRBJ2-4, with 9 bases lining up with TRBD2. CDR1 is SGHTA and CDR2 is FQGNSA in the germline V gene. The CDR3 has 13 residues. This CDR3 is CASNLAGAGEQYF. CDR3 in DNA: TGTGCCAGCAACTTAGCGGGAGCGGGGGAGCAGTACTTC.

Here the CDR3 DNA reads TGCAGCGTTGAATTGCGGGCAGGGGGGCGCACCTTC. Translating it yields CSVELRAGGRTF. J is TRBJ1-2 and V is TRBV29-1; 7 nucleotides match TRBD1. The CDR3 is 12 residues long. Trimming cost V 2 bases and J 13 bases; bases outside gene matches: 10. Looked up from germline, CDR1 is SQVTM and CDR2 is ANQGSEA. Variable domain in full (rest from reference TRBV29-1 and TRBJ1-2): SAVISQKPSRDICQRGTSLTIQCQVDSQVTMMFWYRQQPGQSLTLIATANQGSEATYESGFVIDKFPISRPNLTFSTLTVSNMSPEDSSIYLCSVELRAGGRTFGSGTRLTVV.

This clonotype was recorded a few times. The chain has TRBV20-1 and TRBJ1-6; perhaps TRBD1 as D (5 bases). The V end was cut by 4 bases, the J end by 3 bases, with 13 bases between. This CDR3 has 15 amino acids. The germline V gene encodes CDR1 DFQATT and CDR2 SNEGSKA (reference sequence). Written as DNA, the CDR3 is TGCAGTGCTAAAGACAGCGACCGCTATAATTCACCCCTCCACTTT. Encoded protein: CSAKDSDRYNSPLHF.

The table lists this clonotype with a few counts. The CDR3 protein is CASSLVRTSGNTDTQYF. Here the CDR3 DNA reads TGTGCCAGCAGCTTAGTAAGGACTAGCGGAAACACAGATACGCAGTATTTT. The chain combines TRBV7-3 with TRBJ2-3; 10 positions match TRBD2. CDR3 length equals 17 residues. Germline CDR1 and CDR2: SGHTA and FQGTGA. The V and J ends lost 2 bases and 2 bases, in that order; junction bases with no gene match: 7.

V gene TRBV4-3 combines with J gene TRBJ2-7; unclear D gene. The CDR3 has 14 amino acids. Germline assignment: CDR1 LGHNA and CDR2 YSLEER. V lost 5 bases and J 0 bases, leaving 11 bases between the germline ends. The CDR3 DNA follows: TGCGCCAGCAGCACCACTTACAGCTCCTACGAGCAGTACTTC. Its translation: CASSTTYSSYEQYF.

J is TRBJ2-1 and V is TRBV7-9; D is perhaps TRBD2 (5 bases). This CDR3 spans 16 amino acids. Germline CDR1 and CDR2: SEHNR and FQNEAQ (reference sequence). Trimming cost V 7 bases and J 0 bases, with 16 bases left between them. The CDR3 DNA is TGTGCCAGCACCTTTGAGGGCCAAAGCTCCTACAATGAGCAGTTCTTC. It translates to CASTFEGQSSYNEQFF.

V is TRBV13 and J is TRBJ2-7; D gene unclear. The CDR3 has 14 amino acids. The V and J ends lost 2 bases and 7 bases respectively, with 15 bases between them. Germline CDR1 is PRHDT and CDR2 is FYEKMQ (reference sequence). CDR3 sequence reads: CASSLQVTYNEQYF. As DNA, the CDR3 is TGTGCCAGCAGCTTACAAGTGACTTACAATGAGCAGTACTTC.

The V and J genes are TRBV25-1 and TRBJ2-3; D gene uncertain. The CDR3 runs 16 residues. Germline values: CDR1 MGHDK, CDR2 SYGVNS. The V end lost 5 bases, the J end lost 2 bases, and 17 bases lay between the germline ends. CDR3 in DNA: TGTGCCAGCAGTTCGAGTAGCCGCCATTTCACAGATACGCAGTATTTT. Protein: CASSSSSRHFTDTQYF.

The chain joins TRBV20-1 to TRBJ1-2; 7 bases align to TRBD1. The CDR3 sequence is 14 residues long. Germline V gene sequence: CDR1 DFQATT, CDR2 SNEGSKA (reference sequence). Germline trimming cut 5 bases from V and 6 bases from J; bases unmatched to any gene: 12. The CDR3 region has the DNA TGCAGTGCTTCCAAGACAGGGAGGACGGATGGCTACACCTTC. Amino acid sequence: CSASKTGRTDGYTF.

The CDR3 is CSVSPGLSYF. Written as DNA, the CDR3 is TGCAGCGTTTCCCCGGGTCTTTCGTACTTC. This chain links TRBV29-1 with TRBJ2-7; D unclear. V was pared by 5 bases and J by 12 bases, with 14 bases between. The CDR3 length is 10 residues. In germline, CDR1 is SQVTM, CDR2 ANQGSEA.

The rearrangement links TRBV21-1 to TRBJ1-4. TRBV21-1 is classified as a pseudogene. The CDR3 consists of 15 residues. The CDR3: CASRRPAPTNEKLFF. The CDR3 DNA reads TGTGCCAGCAGACGGCCGGCTCCGACTAATGAAAAACTGTTTTTT.

This chain links TRBV6-1 with TRBJ2-1, with 10 bases aligning to TRBD2. V was clipped by 0 bases and J by 4 bases; unmatched bases: 6. The CDR3 loop spans 17 amino acids. Germline CDR1 is MNHNS and CDR2 is SASEGT. The CDR3 DNA reads as TGTGCCAGCAGTGAAGCGCGTCTAGCGGGGGAGTACAATGAGCAGTTCTTC. Translated: CASSEARLAGEYNEQFF.

V is TRBV12-3 or TRBV12-4 and J is TRBJ2-5; the match to TRBD1 covers 8 bases. V lost 6 bases and J lost 11; bases outside the gene matches: 23. This CDR3 contains 17 residues. CDR3 protein: CASSPTHGTGPFNEQYF. CDR3 sequence (DNA): TGTGCCAGCAGCCCGACCCACGGGACAGGACCCTTCAATGAGCAGTACTTC.

This clonotype was seen only a few times. The V gene is TRBV4-1, the J gene TRBJ2-5; D ambiguous. The germline V gene encodes CDR1 MGHRA and CDR2 YSYEKL. This CDR3 spans 12 amino acids. Trimming removed 1 base from V and 11 bases from J, with 11 bases in between. CDR3 sequence reads: CASSQVSFEQYF. Written as DNA, the CDR3 is TGCGCCAGCAGCCAAGTCAGTTTTGAGCAGTACTTC.

This clonotype showed up just a few times. The CDR3 DNA sequence: TGTGCCAGCACCTCTGGGACAGGTGGGCGTCCAAAGGACTATGGCTACACCTTC. It yields the protein CASTSGTGGRPKDYGYTF. The chain couples TRBV6-1 to TRBJ1-2; 8 nucleotides align to TRBD1. This CDR3 has 18 residues. Germline loops: CDR1 MNHNS, CDR2 SASEGT. With 7 bases clipped from V and 3 bases from J, the junction kept 19 bases outside the gene matches.

This chain links TRBV7-9 with TRBJ1-1; TRBD1 matches 8 bases. Unmatched junction bases numbered 4, after V lost 7 bases and J lost 3 bases. This CDR3 has 13 residues. Germline CDR1 SEHNR, CDR2 FQNEAQ (reference sequence). CDR3 in amino acids: CASKQGDYTEAFF. CDR3 bases: TGTGCCAGCAAACAGGGGGATTACACTGAAGCTTTCTTT.

The chain couples TRBV20-1 to TRBJ1-1; TRBD1 is a possible D gene (5 bases). The germline V gene has CDR1 DFQATT and CDR2 SNEGSKA (reference sequence). V shed 3 bases and J shed 10 bases, with 15 bases lying between them. The CDR3 totals 12 residues. The CDR3 coding sequence is TGCAGTGCTAGCAGGACAAGCTTCCGAGCTTTCTTT. It specifies CSASRTSFRAFF.

This sequence joins TRBV11-2 and TRBJ2-3; no reliable D call. V lost 3 bases and J 7 bases, leaving 11 bases between the germline ends. Germline CDR1 and CDR2: SGHAT and FQNNGV. The CDR3 has 13 residues. This CDR3 reads CASSFGVLYTQYF. CDR3 nucleotides: TGTGCCAGCAGCTTTGGGGTTTTGTATACGCAGTATTTT.

The V gene is TRBV11-2, the J gene TRBJ2-7, with a possible D match to TRBD1 (6 bases). With 4 bases removed from V and 3 bases from J, the gap between germline ends came to 13 bases. Germline values: CDR1 SGHAT, CDR2 FQNNGV. The CDR3 totals 14 residues. CDR3 sequence (DNA): TGTGCCAGCAGCTCCATGGGACATAACTACGAGCAGTACTTC. Translating it yields CASSSMGHNYEQYF.

This chain connects TRBV5-1 to TRBJ2-1; D call uncertain. The V gene lost 4 bases and the J gene lost 0 bases, with 14 bases spanning the gap. The CDR3 sequence is 16 residues long. Germline V gene lookup returns CDR1 SGHRS and CDR2 YFSETQ. The CDR3 nucleotides read TGCGCCAGCAGCCCTTTAGAACAGCCCTCCTACAATGAGCAGTTCTTC. Translation: CASSPLEQPSYNEQFF.

This clonotype has only a few counts. The V and J genes are TRBV5-1 and TRBJ1-2, with D hard to call. The V gene lost 5 bases and the J gene lost 4 bases, with 15 bases spanning the gap. The CDR3 is made up of 14 amino acids. From germline, CDR1 is SGHRS and CDR2 YFSETQ. CDR3: CASRAAQATYGYTF. The CDR3 DNA reads TGCGCCAGCAGGGCGGCACAAGCAACCTATGGCTACACCTTC.